The 27 T cell receptor beta chains presented below share a single source sample, sequenced in a study of blood T cell repertoires in COVID-19. TCRdb's table, derived via immunoSEQ multiplex PCR, lists solely in-frame clones and lacks some. The data show about 480,000 clones, about 89% seen once. The sequenced sample consisted of peripheral blood. The receptors here all came from a woman aged 30 to 39 with acute or convalescent COVID-19.

The V and J genes are TRBV7-8 and TRBJ2-1, with 7 bases matching TRBD2. The V and J ends lost 1 base and 5 bases, in that order; junction bases with no gene match: 2. The CDR3 spans 14 residues. Per germline, CDR1 SGHVS and CDR2 FQNEAQ. This CDR3 is CASSLGGGDNEQFF. The CDR3 DNA reads as TGTGCCAGCAGCTTAGGCGGGGGTGACAATGAGCAGTTCTTC.

The rearrangement uses TRBV6-6 and TRBJ1-4; D call uncertain. This CDR3 is 14 amino acids long. V lost 7 bases and J lost 4, with 13 bases in between. Germline lookup yields CDR1 MNHNY and CDR2 SVGAGI (reference sequence). The CDR3 sequence is CASTVGSFNEKLFF. The CDR3 DNA reads as TGTGCCAGCACTGTGGGCAGTTTTAATGAAAAACTGTTTTTT.

The genes are TRBV11-2 and TRBJ2-7; 10 bases agree with TRBD1. The CDR3 is made up of 15 amino acids. The V gene's germline CDR1 is SGHAT and CDR2 FQNNGV. J was trimmed by 3 bases and V by 1 base; bases with no gene match: 3. The CDR3 sequence is CASSLGGQGIYEQYF. In DNA form, the CDR3 reads TGTGCCAGCAGCTTAGGGGGACAGGGGATCTACGAGCAGTACTTC. The full variable domain, its missing parts supplied by reference TRBV11-2 and TRBJ2-7, is EAGVAQSPRYKIIEKRQSVAFWCNPISGHATLYWYQQILGQGPKLLIQFQNNGVVDDSQLPKDRFSAERLKGVDSTLKIQPAKLEDSAVYLCASSLGGQGIYEQYFGPGTRLTVT.

The chain links TRBV11-3 to TRBJ2-2; 9 positions agree with TRBD1. The CDR3 sequence is 18 residues long. Germline V CDR1 and CDR2: SGHNT, YENEEA. V trimming: 4 bases; J trimming: 4 bases; junction bases outside the gene matches: 13. The CDR3 protein is CASSSSGEAGQGTGELFF. In DNA form, the CDR3 reads TGTGCCAGCAGCTCCTCTGGGGAAGCGGGACAGGGCACCGGGGAGCTGTTTTTT.

The chain uses TRBV28 and TRBJ1-6; the match to TRBD1 covers 9 bases. CDR1 and CDR2 from the germline V gene are MDHEN and SYDVKM. The CDR3 covers 16 residues. The ends lost 6 bases at V and 6 bases at J; junction bases unmatched: 9. The CDR3 DNA sequence: TGTGCCAGCAGATATGGACAGGGGTTAGGTAATTCACCCCTCCACTTT. Translation: CASRYGQGLGNSPLHF.

The chain has TRBV7-2 and TRBJ2-7, with 9 bases aligning to TRBD1. The germline V gene has CDR1 SGHTA and CDR2 FQGNSA. The CDR3 has 15 amino acids. Trimming removed 3 bases from V and 3 bases from J; junction bases left unmatched: 6. Here the CDR3 DNA reads TGTGCCAGCAGCTTTGCCGGGACAGGGAACTACGAGCAGTACTTC. It yields the protein CASSFAGTGNYEQYF. Complete variable domain (other parts from reference TRBV7-2 and TRBJ2-7): GAGVSQSPSNKVTEKGKDVELRCDPISGHTALYWYRQSLGQGLEFLIYFQGNSAPDKSGLPSDRFSAERTGGSVSTLTIQRTQQEDSAVYLCASSFAGTGNYEQYFGPGTRLTVT.

The rearrangement joins TRBV2 to TRBJ2-3; TRBD2 matches 7 bases. The junction had 5 bases not matched to a gene; V was cut back by 4 bases and J by 4 bases. CDR1 is SNHLY and CDR2 is FYNNEI in the germline V gene. The CDR3 spans 14 residues. The CDR3 DNA reads TGTGCCAGCAGTGTGGGCAGCGGGGCAGATACGCAGTATTTT. This encodes CASSVGSGADTQYF.

The chain combines TRBV3-1 (or the pseudogene TRBV3-2) with TRBJ1-3; 10 nucleotides line up with TRBD1. The CDR3 totals 17 residues. V trimming: 1 base; J trimming: 2 bases; junction bases outside the gene matches: 5. Germline V gives CDR1 LGHDT, CDR2 YNNKEL (reference sequence). The CDR3: CASSQGIGTGAGNTIYF. The CDR3 bases are TGTGCCAGCAGCCAAGGCATCGGGACAGGGGCTGGAAACACCATATATTTT.

The V gene is TRBV19, the J gene TRBJ1-5; 10 bases line up with TRBD1. Germline-derived CDR1 and CDR2 are LNHDA and SQIVND (reference sequence). CDR3 length equals 19 residues. V shed 1 base, J shed 2 bases, and the junction held 11 bases outside the gene matches. The CDR3 DNA sequence: TGTGCCAGTAGTATAGGCTCCGGGACAGGGGCGTGGGGCAATCAGCCCCAGCATTTT. This translates into CASSIGSGTGAWGNQPQHF.

The CDR3 bases are TGCGCCAGCAGTGAGTCGAGGGTAGGGTATACGCAGTATTTT. Translated: CASSESRVGYTQYF. The chain has TRBV10-2 and TRBJ2-3, with D possibly TRBD2 on 5 matching bases. V lost 0 bases and J lost 7, with 11 bases in between. Per the germline V gene, CDR1 is WSHSY and CDR2 is SAAADI. The CDR3 consists of 14 residues.

The chain combines TRBV28 with TRBJ1-4; TRBD1 agrees at 8 bases. This CDR3 region has 15 residues. Losses at the gene ends were 6 bases for V and 8 bases for J; bases not matched to a gene: 11. The germline CDR1 and CDR2 sequences are MDHEN and SYDVKM. This chain's CDR3 is CASSQITGGWEKLFF. The CDR3 DNA reads TGTGCCAGCAGCCAAATAACAGGGGGTTGGGAAAAACTGTTTTTT.

The V and J genes are TRBV4-1 and TRBJ2-3; D may be TRBD1 (6 bases). CDR3 size: 15 residues. Germline CDR1 and CDR2: MGHRA and YSYEKL. V lost 1 base and J lost 0, with 8 bases in between. This CDR3 is CASSQGQVSTDTQYF. The CDR3 DNA sequence: TGCGCCAGCAGCCAAGGACAGGTGAGCACAGATACGCAGTATTTT.

This chain connects TRBV6-1 to TRBJ2-1, with D perhaps TRBD2 (6 bases). This CDR3 region has 15 residues. V gave up 7 bases and J gave up 3 bases, with 16 bases separating them. The V gene's germline CDR1 is MNHNS and CDR2 SASEGT. CDR3 loop: CASTDRTDYYNEQFF. Here the CDR3 DNA reads TGTGCCAGCACCGACCGGACGGACTACTACAATGAGCAGTTCTTC.

This chain connects TRBV7-8 to TRBJ2-3, with no clear D. The V end was cut by 6 bases, the J end by 2 bases, with 6 bases between. Germline CDR1 SGHVS, CDR2 FQNEAQ. CDR3 length equals 12 residues. In DNA form, the CDR3 reads TGTGCCAGCAGTTCTAACACAGATACGCAGTATTTT. Translation: CASSSNTDTQYF.

This clone came up once. The chain combines TRBV6-9 with TRBJ2-1; 14 bases are shared with TRBD2. The CDR3 totals 16 residues. V shed 6 bases, J shed 7 bases, and the junction held 8 bases outside the gene matches. CDR1 and CDR2 (germline): MNHGY, SVAAGI. The CDR3 spells CASRRLRTSGGNEQFF. In DNA form, the CDR3 reads TGTGCCAGCAGGAGATTAAGGACTAGCGGGGGGAATGAGCAGTTCTTC.

This clone was recorded once. This chain connects TRBV11-3 to TRBJ2-3, with 7 bases aligning to TRBD1. In germline, CDR1 is SGHNT, CDR2 YENEEA. After removal of 5 bases from V and 7 bases from J, the junction contained 6 bases not matched to a gene. The CDR3 extends over 13 amino acids. CDR3: CASSATGQNTQYF. The CDR3, as DNA: TGTGCCAGCAGCGCCACGGGACAGAATACGCAGTATTTT.

This rearrangement joins TRBV20-1 to TRBJ2-4; no definite D call. This CDR3 comprises 11 residues. Germline-derived CDR1 and CDR2 are DFQATT and SNEGSKA (reference sequence). V was trimmed by 5 bases and J by 8 bases, leaving 10 bases between them. This chain's CDR3 is CSASTPYIQYF. For the CDR3, the DNA is TGCAGTGCTTCGACACCTTACATTCAGTACTTC.

V gene TRBV6-5 combines with J gene TRBJ2-7; 8 nucleotides line up with TRBD2. CDR3 length: 14 residues. V shed 5 bases, J shed 4 bases, and the junction held 7 bases outside the gene matches. From germline, CDR1 is MNHEY and CDR2 SVGAGI. CDR3 protein: CASSKGLVSYEQYF. In nucleotides, the CDR3 is TGTGCCAGCAGTAAGGGACTAGTGAGTTACGAGCAGTACTTC.

The chain is built from TRBV19 and TRBJ2-7, with a weak D call TRBD2 (5 bases). CDR1 is LNHDA and CDR2 is SQIVND in the germline V gene (reference sequence). The CDR3 length is 13 residues. Trimming took 8 bases from V and 1 from J, leaving 12 bases between them. CDR3 protein: CASRDLWSYEQYF. As DNA, the CDR3 is TGTGCCAGTCGGGATCTTTGGTCCTACGAGCAGTACTTC.

J is TRBJ1-5 and V is TRBV19, with TRBD1 matching 10 bases. The CDR3 is 16 amino acids. Looked up from germline, CDR1 is LNHDA and CDR2 is SQIVND (reference sequence). V trimming: 5 bases; J trimming: 3 bases; junction bases outside the gene matches: 7. The CDR3 DNA reads TGTGCCAGTAGTGACCGGGACAGGGGTTTCAATCAGCCCCAGCATTTT. The encoded protein is CASSDRDRGFNQPQHF. Based on the CDR3 plus reference TRBV19 and TRBJ1-5, the full variable domain is DGGITQSPKYLFRKEGQNVTLSCEQNLNHDAMYWYRQDPGQGLRLIYYSQIVNDFQKGDIAEGYSVSREKKESFPLTVTSAQKNPTAFYLCASSDRDRGFNQPQHFGDGTRLSIL.

This chain joins TRBV24-1 and TRBJ2-1, with 9 bases matching TRBD2. Unmatched junction bases numbered 7, after V lost 3 bases and J lost 5 bases. The CDR3 is made up of 16 amino acids. Germline CDR1 is KGHDR and CDR2 is SFDVKD. This chain's CDR3 is CATSDPLAGTNNEQFF. The CDR3 region has the DNA TGTGCCACCAGTGATCCCCTAGCGGGGACTAACAATGAGCAGTTCTTC.

V gene TRBV30 combines with J gene TRBJ2-1; TRBD1 matches 9 bases. There are 15 residues in the CDR3. Trimming cost V 3 bases and J 2 bases; bases outside gene matches: 5. The germline gives CDR1 GTSNPN, CDR2 SVGIG (reference sequence). CDR3 amino acids: CAWSGTGFAYNEQFF. CDR3 DNA sequence: TGTGCCTGGAGCGGGACAGGGTTTGCCTACAATGAGCAGTTCTTC.

V usage is TRBV24-1 and J usage is TRBJ1-4, with 7 bases that match TRBD1. The germline V gene encodes CDR1 KGHDR and CDR2 SFDVKD. V lost 1 base to trimming and J lost 8 bases; unmatched junction nucleotides: 12. The CDR3 extends over 17 amino acids. CDR3 DNA: TGTGCCACCAGTGATTTTGCGTTGCGAGGGGGCTGGGAAAAACTGTTTTTT. It yields the protein CATSDFALRGGWEKLFF.

V gene TRBV6-5 combines with J gene TRBJ2-5; D is possibly TRBD2 (7 bases). Germline V gives CDR1 MNHEY, CDR2 SVGAGI. This CDR3 is built from 14 residues. V lost 8 bases and J lost 4, with 17 bases in between. The CDR3 here is CASEGGAVGETQYF. In DNA, the CDR3 is TGTGCCAGCGAGGGGGGGGCCGTAGGAGAGACCCAGTACTTC.

The gene calls are TRBV27 and TRBJ2-1, with 10 bases fitting TRBD2. Germline CDR1 reads MNHEY; CDR2 reads SMNVEV (reference sequence). CDR3 length equals 16 residues. V lost 1 base, J lost 5 bases, and 5 bases stayed unmatched. The CDR3 spells CASSLLAGGPDNEQFF. The CDR3 DNA reads TGTGCCAGCAGTTTATTAGCGGGGGGACCAGACAATGAGCAGTTCTTC.

The J gene is TRBJ2-2, the V gene TRBV4-1; D unresolved. Germline values: CDR1 MGHRA, CDR2 YSYEKL. CDR3 length: 15 amino acids. V lost 0 bases and J lost 6, with 11 bases in between. CDR3 amino acids: CASSQEGRVSGELFF. The CDR3 DNA reads as TGCGCCAGCAGCCAAGAGGGTCGGGTCTCCGGGGAGCTGTTTTTT.

The genes are TRBV19 and TRBJ2-2, with TRBD1 identical over 7 bases. The CDR3 totals 13 residues. After removal of 4 bases from V and 5 bases from J, the junction contained 1 base not matched to a gene. Germline values: CDR1 LNHDA, CDR2 SQIVND (reference sequence). CDR3 nucleotides: TGTGCCAGTAGTACGACAGGGACCGGGGAGCTGTTTTTT. Amino acids: CASSTTGTGELFF.